The rows below give T cell receptor beta chains drawn from one sample of a study of blood T cells in healthy people across ages. TCRdb reanalysed the 5' RACE reads using MiXCR and keeps one entry per CDR3 protein. This table has approximately 960,000 distinct CDR3 sequences, approximately 32% appearing once. This sample was shared with a second study, whose subject was T cells of mothers and their children.

Sequenced sample: blood. The receptors here all came from a woman aged 40 to 50 in good health. Both conserved end residues are part of each CDR3. The D gene is left open where the match is weak. Clone sizes are given selectively: once, few, many, or a class where the clone is expanded.

V	J	size	D	CDR3	DNA
TRBV20-1	TRBJ2-7	many	TRBD2	CSASFSGGYSYEQYF	TGCAGTGCTAGCTTCTCGGGGGGGTACTCCTACGAGCAGTACTTC
TRBV20-1	TRBJ2-4	many	TRBD1	CSAPGTVKNIQYF	TGCAGTGCCCCCGGGACAGTCAAAAACATTCAGTACTTC
TRBV5-1	TRBJ2-2	.	.	CASSPGTSGTGELFF	TGCGCCAGCAGCCCAGGGACAAGCGGAACCGGGGAGCTGTTTTTT
TRBV29-1	TRBJ2-1	many	.	CSVAGGERNEQFF	TGCAGCGTTGCAGGGGGGGAGAGAAATGAGCAGTTCTTC
TRBV3-1	TRBJ2-7	few	.	CASSLFSPYEQYF	TGTGCCAGCAGCCTATTTAGCCCCTACGAGCAGTACTTC
TRBV4-1	TRBJ1-1	few	.	CASTPDHNQNTEAFF	TGCGCCAGCACCCCGGACCACAACCAGAACACTGAAGCTTTCTTT
TRBV28	TRBJ2-2	.	.	CASSSDYTGVLFF	TGTGCCAGCAGTTCGGACTACACCGGGGTGCTGTTTTTT
TRBV28	TRBJ2-5	few	.	CASSDNQARETQYF	TGTGCCAGCAGCGATAATCAAGCGAGGGAGACCCAGTACTTC
TRBV4-3	TRBJ1-4	many	.	CASSQAHNEKLFF	TGCGCCAGCAGCCAAGCCCATAATGAAAAACTGTTTTTT
TRBV6-6	TRBJ2-1	many	TRBD2	CASLSSSSGGPNEQFF	TGTGCCAGCCTTTCATCAAGTAGCGGGGGACCCAATGAGCAGTTCTTC